The clone carrying this T cell receptor beta chain was recorded a few times. These data originate in a study of identical twins. V shed 1 base and J shed 3 bases, with 7 bases lying between them. Germline values: CDR1 SEHNR, CDR2 FQNEAQ (reference sequence). The CDR3 has 15 residues. Template switching added a universal primer binding site, and final cDNA carried unique molecular identifiers. TCRdb reprocessed the 5' RACE reads via MiXCR and lists one record per CDR3 protein. The sample lists approximately 470,000 distinct CDR3 sequences; 11% to 15% were seen once. The same data also contributed to another study, on yellow fever vaccine responses in identical twins.

This TCR derives from a woman under 30 in good health. The sample taken for sequencing was CD4+ T cells sorted from blood. The chain joins TRBV7-9 to TRBJ2-6; no firm D call. CDR3 amino acids: CASSLVSGGANVLTF. CDR3 coding DNA: TGTGCCAGCAGCTTAGTATCCGGTGGGGCCAACGTCCTGACTTTC.